These T cell receptor beta chains were read from a single sample in a study of CD4+ T cells in melanoma. Here immunoSEQ multiplex PCR was the method, and the copy in TCRdb shows in-frame clones only, minus some. The sample consists of approximately 110,000 clones, about 90% of them appearing once. The specimen was peripheral blood. Every receptor here comes from a human donor with melanoma. Each CDR3 is given with its conserved first and last residue. The D gene is left open where the match is weak. Not all rows give a size; the values are once, few, many and, for expanded clones, a class.

>NA|TRBV4-3|TRBJ1-2|NA
CASSQDTGSRGYTF
TGCGCCAGCAGCCAAGACACCGGGAGCCGTGGCTACACCTTC
>NA|TRBV5-1|TRBJ1-1|TRBD1
CASSPGTGGEAFF
TGCGCCAGCAGCCCGGGGACAGGGGGCGAAGCTTTCTTT
>NA|TRBV7-6|TRBJ1-1|TRBD1
CASSLGQGKFGAEAFF
TGTGCCAGCAGCTTAGGACAGGGGAAATTTGGCGCTGAAGCTTTCTTT
>NA|TRBV27|TRBJ2-7|NA
CASGSPGLSYEQYF
TGTGCCAGCGGGTCACCGGGCCTTTCCTACGAGCAGTACTTC
>NA|TRBV6-5|TRBJ1-4|NA
CATRERGTSEKLFF
TGTGCCACCCGAGAACGCGGGACGAGTGAAAAACTGTTTTTT
>NA|TRBV5-6|TRBJ1-2|TRBD1
CASSPQGAGYGYTF
TGTGCCAGCAGCCCCCAGGGGGCTGGCTATGGCTACACCTTC
>NA|TRBV10-3|TRBJ1-6|NA
CAISDTGDNSPLHF
TGTGCCATCAGTGACACAGGAGATAATTCACCCCTCCACTTT
>NA|TRBV7-9|TRBJ1-1|NA
CASSLQGTNTEAFF
TGTGCCAGCAGCTTACAGGGTACGAACACTGAAGCTTTCTTT
>NA|TRBV27|TRBJ2-6|NA
CASSLNWAGANVLTF
TGTGCCAGCAGTTTAAACTGGGCTGGGGCCAACGTCCTGACTTTC
>NA|TRBV11-3|TRBJ2-3|TRBD2
CASSSRSGTDDTQYF
TGTGCCAGCAGCAGCCGGAGCGGGACTGACGATACGCAGTATTTT
>NA|TRBV7-2|TRBJ1-5|TRBD1
CASSLAGQGNQPQHF
TGTGCCAGCAGCTTAGCGGGACAGGGAAATCAGCCCCAGCATTTT
>NA|TRBV4-2|TRBJ2-1|TRBD2
CASSQVASGGLRYNEQFF
TGTGCCAGCAGCCAAGTCGCTAGCGGGGGTCTACGCTACAATGAGCAGTTCTTC
>NA|TRBV28|TRBJ1-5|NA
CASSRQQQPQHF
TGTGCCAGCAGCCGACAACAGCAGCCCCAGCATTTT
>NA|TRBV7-3|TRBJ2-5|TRBD2
CASSLIPTGTSGGEYQETQYF
TGTGCCAGCAGCTTAATTCCCACCGGGACTAGCGGGGGAGAGTACCAAGAGACCCAGTACTTC
>NA|TRBV6-5|TRBJ1-3|NA
CASSLRVSGNTIYF
TGTGCCAGCAGTTTGAGGGTATCTGGAAACACCATATATTTT
>NA|TRBV15|TRBJ1-4|NA
CATHREPYLGEKLFF
TGTGCCACCCACCGGGAGCCCTACCTGGGTGAAAAACTGTTTTTT
>NA|TRBV5-1|TRBJ2-3|NA
CASSLAVADRDTQYF
TGCGCCAGCAGCTTGGCCGTAGCGGATAGAGATACGCAGTATTTT
>NA|TRBV5-1|TRBJ2-7|NA
CASSELTYEQYF
TGCGCCAGCAGCGAGCTAACCTACGAGCAGTACTTC
>NA|TRBV29-1|TRBJ1-5|NA
CSAQTGGGQPQHF
TGCAGCGCCCAGACCGGGGGAGGTCAGCCCCAGCATTTT
>NA|TRBV7-9|TRBJ2-5|NA
CASSSFQETQYF
TGTGCCAGCAGCTCGTTTCAAGAGACCCAGTACTTC
>once|TRBV19|TRBJ1-1|NA
CASSITRSEAFF
TGTGCCAGTAGTATTACACGGTCTGAAGCTTTCTTT
>NA|TRBV19|TRBJ2-1|TRBD2
CASSTASGRGNEQFF
TGTGCCAGTAGTACGGCTAGCGGGAGAGGTAATGAGCAGTTCTTC
>NA|TRBV19|TRBJ2-7|NA
CASSMGGGVYEQYF
TGTGCCAGTAGTATGGGAGGTGGAGTATACGAGCAGTACTTC
>NA|TRBV7-9|TRBJ2-2|NA
CASSFARDRYTGELFF
TGTGCCAGCAGCTTTGCTAGGGATCGATACACCGGGGAGCTGTTTTTT
>NA|TRBV4-3|TRBJ2-5|NA
CASSQVSTGSQYF
TGCGCCAGCAGCCAAGTCTCTACAGGGTCCCAGTACTTC
>NA|TRBV9|TRBJ2-7|NA
CASSAPGSSYEQYF
TGTGCCAGCAGCGCTCCGGGGTCCTCCTACGAGCAGTACTTC
>NA|TRBV10-1|TRBJ2-7|NA
CARTAVRAGGSYEQYF
TGCGCCAGAACTGCCGTGAGGGCCGGCGGCTCCTACGAGCAGTACTTC
>NA|TRBV7-2|TRBJ2-5|NA
CASSPGLGAQETQYF
TGTGCCAGCAGCCCAGGTCTTGGGGCCCAAGAGACCCAGTACTTC
>NA|TRBV7-3|TRBJ2-2|NA
CASSQTRGRGGELFF
TGTGCCAGCAGCCAAACCCGGGGCCGAGGCGGGGAGCTGTTTTTT
>NA|TRBV30|TRBJ1-3|NA
CAGNRGNTIYF
TGTGCCGGAAACAGGGGAAACACCATATATTTT
>once|TRBV4-3|TRBJ1-5|NA
CASSQVAGGNQPQHF
TGCGCCAGCAGCCAAGTCGCAGGGGGCAATCAGCCCCAGCATTTT
>once|TRBV4-3|TRBJ2-7|NA
CASSQGPGGPYEQYF
TGCGCCAGCAGCCAAGGGCCAGGAGGCCCCTACGAGCAGTACTTC
>NA|TRBV11-3|TRBJ2-2|NA
CASSRSKATGELFF
TGTGCCAGCAGCCGTTCCAAGGCCACCGGGGAGCTGTTTTTT
>few|TRBV6-5|TRBJ1-6|NA
CASSYSGRGDSPLHF
TGTGCCAGCAGTTACTCAGGACGTGGGGATTCACCCCTCCACTTT
>few|TRBV7-6|TRBJ1-2|NA
CASSEREVDGYTF
TGTGCCAGCAGCGAAAGGGAAGTCGATGGCTACACCTTC
>NA|TRBV28|TRBJ2-1|TRBD2
CASSSASGYYNEQFF
TGTGCCAGCAGTTCGGCTAGCGGGTACTACAATGAGCAGTTCTTC
>few|TRBV19|TRBJ1-6|TRBD1
CASSIRDREGLSPLHF
TGTGCCAGTAGTATCCGGGACAGGGAGGGACTTTCACCCCTCCACTTT
>few|TRBV30|TRBJ1-1|TRBD1
CAWSVQGRINTEAFF
TGTGCCTGGAGTGTACAGGGGCGGATAAACACTGAAGCTTTCTTT
>NA|TRBV4-3|TRBJ1-2|NA
CASSQEGLYGYTF
TGCGCCAGCAGCCAAGAAGGGTTGTATGGCTACACCTTC
>NA|TRBV5-8|TRBJ1-2|TRBD1
CASSLGTGLVYGYTF
TGTGCCAGCAGTCTCGGGACAGGGTTGGTCTATGGCTACACCTTC
>NA|TRBV5-4|TRBJ1-2|TRBD1
CASSFGDRDYGYTF
TGTGCCAGCAGCTTCGGGGACAGGGACTATGGCTACACCTTC
>NA|TRBV16|TRBJ2-7|NA
CASSQQGAYEQYF
TGTGCCAGCAGCCAGCAGGGAGCCTACGAGCAGTACTTC